The clone carrying this T cell receptor (beta chain) appeared once. Its antigen is still unknown. The PCR used 60 Vbeta and 13 Jbeta primers. TCRdb's table, derived via immunoSEQ multiplex PCR, lists solely in-frame clones and lacks some. The sample includes roughly 150,000 clones, roughly 80% seen only once; the top ten take approximately 2.3%. This sample stems from a study of cytomegalovirus exposure and HLA in healthy donors. Study-wide findings and caveats: Researchers counted roughly 150 TCR beta chains as cytomegalovirus-associated.

Germline values: CDR1 SGHDT, CDR2 YYEEEE. The CDR3 covers 16 residues. V shed 4 bases and J 9 bases; nucleotides not matched to a gene: 9. Sequenced input: PBMCs. This receptor was identified in a male donor in good health and CMV-seronegative. J is TRBJ2-5 and V is TRBV5-6; 16 bases match TRBD2. This CDR3 reads CASSGPGLAGGVAQYF. The CDR3 DNA follows: TGTGCCAGCAGCGGACCGGGACTAGCGGGGGGGGTCGCCCAGTACTTC.